Listed below are T cell receptor beta chains from one sample, sequenced in a study of blood T cell repertoires in COVID-19. Assay used: immunoSEQ multiplex PCR; TCRdb lists only in-frame clones, some missing. The sample records about 100,000 clones, about 85% being singletons. The specimen was peripheral blood. The origin of the receptors is a man in his fifties with active or convalescent COVID-19. Each CDR3 is given with its conserved first and last residue. D genes are given only for firm matches. Not every row has a clone size; where given, it reads once, few, many or a size class.

>TRBJ1-2|NA|13|NA|TRBV11-3
CASSFTQGYGYTF
TGTGCCAGCAGCTTCACCCAGGGCTATGGCTACACCTTC
>TRBJ1-2|TRBD1|13|NA|TRBV18
CASSSGQDYGYTF
TGTGCCAGCTCGTCCGGACAGGACTATGGCTACACCTTC
>TRBJ2-2|NA|13|NA|TRBV5-6
CASSYGNTGELFF
TGTGCCAGCAGTTACGGGAACACCGGGGAGCTGTTTTTT
>TRBJ2-1|NA|16|NA|TRBV5-4
CASSLPDSRSYNEQFF
TGTGCCAGCAGCTTGCCCGACAGTCGCTCCTACAATGAGCAGTTCTTC
>TRBJ2-1|TRBD1|15|NA|TRBV9
CASSLDRDRVHEQFF
TGTGCCAGCAGCCTCGACCGGGACAGGGTTCATGAGCAGTTCTTC
>TRBJ2-3|NA|18|NA|TRBV5-1
CASSLTFRLAGTTDTQYF
TGCGCCAGCAGCCTTACTTTCCGGTTGGCGGGAACCACAGATACGCAGTATTTT
>TRBJ2-2|TRBD1|16|NA|TRBV5-1
CASSFPQGAHTGELFF
TGCGCCAGCAGCTTCCCCCAGGGGGCGCACACCGGGGAGCTGTTTTTT
>TRBJ2-1|TRBD2|17|NA|TRBV30
CAWSVPTGGSSYNEQFF
TGTGCCTGGAGTGTACCGACGGGAGGGAGCTCCTACAATGAGCAGTTCTTC
>TRBJ2-3|TRBD2|14|NA|TRBV14
CASSRGLAGDTQYF
TGTGCCAGCAGCCGGGGACTAGCGGGAGATACGCAGTATTTT
>TRBJ2-5|NA|14|NA|TRBV2
CASSEGEYQETQYF
TGTGCCAGCAGTGAAGGGGAGTACCAAGAGACCCAGTACTTC
>TRBJ1-2|TRBD1|16|once|TRBV11-2
CASSLGQGSGARGYTF
TGTGCCAGCAGCCTAGGACAGGGTAGTGGGGCTCGTGGCTACACCTTC
>TRBJ2-3|NA|13|NA|TRBV18
CASSPQHTDTQYF
TGTGCCAGCTCACCGCAACACACAGATACGCAGTATTTT
>TRBJ1-1|NA|12|NA|TRBV11-1
CASSSRDTEAFF
TGTGCCAGCAGCTCGAGGGACACTGAAGCTTTCTTT
>TRBJ1-2|NA|14|NA|TRBV11-3
CASSTGMGNYGYTF
TGTGCCAGCAGTACAGGGATGGGTAACTATGGCTACACCTTC
>TRBJ1-5|NA|15|NA|TRBV27
CASSLSRYSNQPQHF
TGTGCCAGCAGTTTATCCAGGTATAGCAATCAGCCCCAGCATTTT
>TRBJ1-2|TRBD1|14|NA|TRBV10-2
CASCGQGAAQGYTF
TGCGCCAGCTGTGGACAGGGGGCAGCGCAGGGCTACACCTTC
>TRBJ2-5|NA|14|once|TRBV12-5
CASGSQGQAETQYF
TGTGCTAGTGGTAGCCAGGGTCAGGCGGAGACCCAGTACTTC
>TRBJ2-1|NA|12|once|TRBV30
CAWTGVYNEQFF
TGTGCCTGGACGGGAGTCTACAATGAGCAGTTCTTC
>TRBJ1-1|NA|16|NA|TRBV11-3
CASSLEGAGETPEAFF
TGTGCCAGCAGCTTAGAGGGCGCAGGGGAAACCCCTGAAGCTTTCTTT
>TRBJ2-7|NA|16|NA|TRBV2
CASSEASRQVAYEQYF
TGTGCCAGCAGTGAAGCCTCTCGGCAGGTCGCCTACGAGCAGTACTTC
>TRBJ2-7|NA|14|NA|TRBV2
CASSEGPGSYEQYF
TGTGCCAGCAGTGAAGGTCCAGGTTCCTACGAGCAGTACTTC
>TRBJ1-1|NA|14|NA|TRBV18
CASSPRGRDTEAFF
TGTGCCAGCTCACCAAGAGGGAGGGACACTGAAGCTTTCTTT
>TRBJ2-5|TRBD2|16|NA|TRBV7-2
CASSQWASGRGETQYF
TGTGCCAGCAGCCAGTGGGCTAGCGGGAGAGGAGAGACCCAGTACTTC
>TRBJ2-7|NA|13|NA|TRBV7-6
CASSLAQGSEQYF
TGTGCCAGCAGCTTAGCGCAGGGATCCGAGCAGTACTTC
>TRBJ2-5|NA|14|NA|TRBV23-1
CASSHSARGETQYF
TGCGCCAGCAGTCATTCCGCCCGGGGGGAGACCCAGTACTTC
>TRBJ2-2|NA|16|NA|TRBV21-1
CASSKGCPKHTGELFF
TGTGCCAGCAGCAAAGGGTGCCCTAAGCACACCGGGGAGCTGTTTTTT
>TRBJ1-1|NA|16|NA|TRBV21-1
CASSPRWDKLNTEAFF
TGTGCCAGCAGCCCGCGGTGGGACAAGTTGAACACTGAAGCTTTCTTT
>TRBJ2-1|TRBD2|14|NA|TRBV7-7
CASSRTSGENEQFF
TGTGCTAGCAGCCGAACTAGCGGGGAGAATGAGCAGTTCTTC
>TRBJ2-5|NA|14|NA|TRBV27
CASSPRDQGETQYF
TGTGCCAGCAGTCCCCGGGACCAGGGGGAGACCCAGTACTTC
>TRBJ2-7|NA|12|NA|TRBV7-2
CASSFRAGEQYF
TGTGCCAGCAGCTTCAGGGCGGGGGAGCAGTACTTC
>TRBJ1-1|NA|14|NA|TRBV7-2
CASSSGPGNTEAFF
TGTGCCAGCAGCTCCGGCCCAGGGAACACTGAAGCTTTCTTT
>TRBJ1-5|NA|15|few|TRBV2
CASSEIGGANQPQHF
TGTGCCAGCAGTGAAATAGGGGGGGCCAATCAGCCCCAGCATTTT
>TRBJ2-1|TRBD1|15|NA|TRBV19
CASSTYDRGNNEQFF
TGTGCCAGTAGTACGTACGACAGGGGCAACAATGAGCAGTTCTTC
>TRBJ2-1|TRBD2|15|NA|TRBV18
CASSLLAGGFNEQFF
TGTGCCAGCTCCCTACTAGCGGGTGGATTTAATGAGCAGTTCTTC
>TRBJ2-5|TRBD2|15|NA|TRBV2
CASSVIIREARGQYF
TGTGCCAGCAGTGTAATAATACGGGAGGCACGAGGCCAGTACTTC
>TRBJ1-2|NA|13|once|TRBV12-3/TRBV12-4
CASSPRGGLGYTF
TGTGCCAGCAGCCCTAGAGGGGGTCTTGGCTACACCTTC
>TRBJ2-2|TRBD1|14|NA|TRBV9
CASTRGQTTGELFF
TGTGCCAGCACCCGGGGACAGACCACCGGGGAGCTGTTTTTT
>TRBJ2-6|NA|15|NA|TRBV7-3
CASSIDSTGANVLTF
TGTGCCAGCAGCATAGACAGTACTGGGGCCAACGTCCTGACTTTC
>TRBJ2-3|NA|15|few|TRBV7-9
CASSRDSLQGDTQYF
TGTGCCAGCAGCCGAGACAGTCTTCAAGGAGATACGCAGTATTTT